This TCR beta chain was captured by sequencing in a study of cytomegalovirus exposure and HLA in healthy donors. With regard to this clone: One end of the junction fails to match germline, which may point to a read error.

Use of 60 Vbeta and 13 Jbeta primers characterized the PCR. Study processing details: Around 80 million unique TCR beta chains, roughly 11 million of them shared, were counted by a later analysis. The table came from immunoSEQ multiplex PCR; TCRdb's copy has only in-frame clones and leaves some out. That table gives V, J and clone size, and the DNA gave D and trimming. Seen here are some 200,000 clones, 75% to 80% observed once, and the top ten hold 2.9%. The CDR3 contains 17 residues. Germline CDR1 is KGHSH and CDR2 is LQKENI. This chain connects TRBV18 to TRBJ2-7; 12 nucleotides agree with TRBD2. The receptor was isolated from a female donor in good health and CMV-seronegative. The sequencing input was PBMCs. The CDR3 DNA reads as TGTGCCAGCTCACCATTGAAACTAGCGGGAGGCTCCCACGAGCAGTACTTC. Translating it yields CASSPLKLAGGSHEQYF. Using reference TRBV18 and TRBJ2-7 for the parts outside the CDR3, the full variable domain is NAGVMQNPRHLVRRRGQEARLRCSPMKGHSHVYWYRQLPEEGLKFMVYLQKENIIDESGMPKERFSAEFPKEGPSILRIQQVVRGDSAAYFCASSPLKLAGGSHEQYFGPGTRLTVT.